This T cell receptor beta chain was found in a study of blood T cells in healthy people across ages (dated by TCRdb to between 2014 and 2017). For context, the study as a whole: Template switching captured roughly one uniquely barcoded TCR beta cDNA molecule per two T cells in model experiments. The donors were split into four age groups: young (average 16 years), middle-aged (about 40), aged (more than 60) and long-lived (roughly 86). Using deep sequencing normalized with unique cDNA molecular identifiers, the study measured how TCR beta repertoire diversity changes with age. To avoid experimental bias, donors of different ages were randomly spread across the sequencing lanes. The study analyzed two additional independent replicas of 1 million unique cDNA reads from the same blood draw for two donors, one aged 18 to 29 and one aged 80 or older.

The CDR3 has 15 amino acids, counting the end cysteine and phenylalanine. Here the CDR3 DNA is all that survives: 45 bases in frame from base 1. Based on the germline V gene, the CDR1 and CDR2 sequences are LGHNA and YNFKEQ. The germline V and J ends show losses of 4 bases and 7 bases respectively, and no gene match explains 12 bases of the junction. The donors were around 39 Caucasian individuals from Russia, aged roughly 6 to 100 years, who were systemically healthy. Approximately 9 milliliters of peripheral blood were collected from each donor into EDTA-treated Vacutainer tubes. Ficoll-Paque density-gradient centrifugation was used to isolate PBMCs, with at least 7 million per sample. Total RNA was extracted from PBMCs with Trizol reagent, with at least 6 micrograms obtained per sample. Naive CD45RAhigh/CD27high T cell percentages were measured by flow cytometry on a PBMC aliquot from every donor.

A word on this clonotype: The antigen it recognizes is unknown. No base-level quality is on record; no much larger clone is a single base apart.

The library was built by means of 5' RACE. Sequencing relied on an Illumina HiSeq 2500. A second PCR of roughly 6 to 12 cycles was performed with a sample-barcoded 5' primer and a J-beta primer mix. Each TCR beta cDNA molecule received a unique molecular identifier from a template-switch 5' adaptor carrying 12 random nucleotides. At least 3 million CDR3-containing paired-end reads were obtained from each sample. First-strand cDNA was synthesized from all RNA with the Mint cDNA synthesis kit, primed by a TRBC-specific oligonucleotide. All cDNA was treated with uracil-DNA glycosylase and then went through a first 18-cycle PCR with the universal primers M1SS and BC2_uni_R. In the paper's pipeline: For normalization, 1 million high-quality reads were randomly selected from each sample, with every read carrying a distinct molecular identifier. Instead of being binned into consensus sequences, reads with shared molecular identifiers were discarded. MiTCR, set to a Q25 quality threshold and the strictest error-elimination algorithm, was used for CDR3 identification, clonotype clustering and error correction. A nonparametric unseen species model with Euler transformation was used to estimate lower-bound total TCR beta diversity. TCRdb reprocessing: public reads trimmed at Q25 with fastp, clones called with MiXCR, in-frame beta chains kept. Every entry covers one CDR3 protein and lists the most common genes and DNA from its rows. In this record, the V and J calls reflect TCRdb's handling and not the investigators' own analysis. This sample comprises about a million distinct CDR3 sequences, 51% of them detected only once. 20% to 25% of the sample rests with the top ten.

What the research found in general, with its limitations: Estimates of total diversity from one million sequenced T cells were regarded as lower bounds and underestimates. Donor CMV infection status was unknown, potentially confounding age-related changes in expanded clonotypes. Observed TCR beta diversity correlated strongly with the percentage of naive T cells measured by flow cytometry. Compared with the aged group, more naive CD4+ T cells, fewer expanded clones and increased TCR diversity were shown by the long-lived group, suggesting age selection. Because profiling used bulk unsorted PBMCs, naive and antigen-experienced compartments could not be compared conclusively. Observed TCR beta diversity per million T cells fell roughly linearly with age, and a significant reduction was already apparent by age roughly 40.

This chain joins TRBV4-2 to TRBJ2-5; TRBD1 matches 7 bases in the middle. The TCR originated in a woman aged 55 to 70 in good health. Sequenced sample: blood. The CDR3 protein is CASSRPDRAPGTQYF. The nucleotide sequence reads TGTGCCAGCAGCCGACCAGACAGGGCTCCAGGGACCCAGTACTTC.